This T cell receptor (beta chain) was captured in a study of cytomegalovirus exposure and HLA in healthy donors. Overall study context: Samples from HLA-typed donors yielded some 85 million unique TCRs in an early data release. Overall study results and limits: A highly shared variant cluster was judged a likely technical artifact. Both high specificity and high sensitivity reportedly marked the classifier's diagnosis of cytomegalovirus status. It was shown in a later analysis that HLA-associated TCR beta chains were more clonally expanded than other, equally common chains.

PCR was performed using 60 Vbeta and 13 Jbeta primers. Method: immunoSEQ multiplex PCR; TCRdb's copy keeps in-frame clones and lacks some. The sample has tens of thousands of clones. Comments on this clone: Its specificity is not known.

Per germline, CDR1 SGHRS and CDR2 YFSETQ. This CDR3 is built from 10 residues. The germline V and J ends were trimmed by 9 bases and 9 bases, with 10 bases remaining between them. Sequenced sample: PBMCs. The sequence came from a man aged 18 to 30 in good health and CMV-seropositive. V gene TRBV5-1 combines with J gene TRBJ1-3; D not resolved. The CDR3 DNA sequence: TGCGCCACCCCCCCCCGCACCATATATTTT. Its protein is CATPPRTIYF.